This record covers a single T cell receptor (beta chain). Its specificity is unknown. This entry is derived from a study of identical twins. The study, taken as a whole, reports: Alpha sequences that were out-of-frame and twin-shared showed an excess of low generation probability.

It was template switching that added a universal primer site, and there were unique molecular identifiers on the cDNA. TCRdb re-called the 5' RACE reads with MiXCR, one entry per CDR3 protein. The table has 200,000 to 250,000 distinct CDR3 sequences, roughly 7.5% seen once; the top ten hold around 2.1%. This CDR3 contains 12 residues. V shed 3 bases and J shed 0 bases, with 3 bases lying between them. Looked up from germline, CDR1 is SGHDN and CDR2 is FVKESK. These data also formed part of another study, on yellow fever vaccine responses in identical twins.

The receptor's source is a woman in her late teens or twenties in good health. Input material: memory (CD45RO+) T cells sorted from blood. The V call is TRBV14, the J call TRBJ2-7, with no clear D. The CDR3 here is CASSQISYEQYF. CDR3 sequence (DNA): TGTGCCAGCAGCCAGATCTCCTACGAGCAGTACTTC.